This TCR beta chain was sequenced during a study of blood T cell repertoires in COVID-19. The table came from immunoSEQ multiplex PCR; TCRdb's copy has only in-frame clones and leaves some out. The table includes about 310,000 clones, around 91% detected once. From germline, CDR1 is MDHEN and CDR2 SYDVKM. The CDR3 consists of 15 residues. V shed 3 bases and J shed 2 bases, with 11 bases lying between them. The receptor's source is a woman in her thirties or forties with COVID-19, enrolled during active disease. Material: peripheral blood. This chain connects TRBV28 to TRBJ1-5; a possible D gene is TRBD1 (5 bases). This CDR3 reads CASSLRGGGNQPQHF. The CDR3 nucleotides are TGTGCCAGCAGTTTGCGGGGAGGGGGCAATCAGCCCCAGCATTTT.